Presented here are 17 T cell receptor beta chains from one specimen sequenced in a study of tumor-infiltrating lymphocytes in oesophageal squamous cell carcinoma. TCRdb recomputed calls from the PCR reads with MiXCR, one row per CDR3 protein. The sample lists roughly 16,000 distinct CDR3 sequences, about 50% seen once, with approximately 44% in the top ten. The sample consisted of normal esophageal tissue next to the tumor. The receptors were sampled from a female donor with esophageal squamous cell carcinoma.

The rearrangement uses TRBV7-2 and TRBJ2-1; D might be TRBD2 (6 bases). V lost 8 bases, J lost 1 base, and 12 bases lay in between. Germline CDR1 is SGHTA and CDR2 is FQGNSA. CDR3 size: 14 residues. CDR3: CASSREISYNEQFF. In DNA form, the CDR3 reads TGTGCCAGCTCCCGGGAGATTTCCTACAATGAGCAGTTCTTC. Combining the CDR3 with reference TRBV7-2 and TRBJ2-1 gives the whole variable domain GAGVSQSPSNKVTEKGKDVELRCDPISGHTALYWYRQSLGQGLEFLIYFQGNSAPDKSGLPSDRFSAERTGGSVSTLTIQRTQQEDSAVYLCASSREISYNEQFFGPGTRLTVL.

In the case of this clonotype: The conserved phenylalanine or tryptophan normally closing the CDR3 is absent here, so this likely arose from a read error. Because the CDR3's place on the DNA is in doubt, the DNA is left out and the CDR3 is given as listed by TCRdb. The rearrangement joins TRBV7-4 to TRBJ2-7; TRBD1, the table's D call, lacks a check against the DNA. The CDR3 is 16 amino acids long, termini counted. Germline CDR1 and CDR2: SGHVT and SQSDAQ. The CDR3 reads CASSFPGQVYGYTFGS.

In this sample, this clonotype is medium-sized (0.01 to 0.1%). The V and J genes are TRBV6-1 and TRBJ2-1; 7 bases are shared with TRBD2. CDR3 length: 15 residues. Germline V gene sequence: CDR1 MNHNS, CDR2 SASEGT. V shed 2 bases and J 9 bases; nucleotides not matched to a gene: 10. CDR3 coding DNA: TGTGCCAGCAGTGAATCAGGTGGACTAGTTCGTGAGCAGTTCTTC. This translates into CASSESGGLVREQFF.

This clonotype came up a few times. The rearrangement uses TRBV6-1 and TRBJ1-2; 12 bases map to TRBD1. The CDR3 runs to 17 residues. Per the germline V gene, CDR1 is MNHNS and CDR2 is SASEGT. Trimming removed 6 bases from V and 4 bases from J; junction bases left unmatched: 12. Here the CDR3 reads CASRRGTGGGLGYGYTF. The DNA for the CDR3 is TGTGCCAGCAGGCGAGGGACAGGGGGCGGTCTAGGCTATGGCTACACCTTC.

This clonotype was counted between two and nine times. This may come from a read error, since a much larger clone is one base off. This sequence joins TRBV27 and TRBJ2-7; D is uncertain. Germline CDR1 is MNHEY and CDR2 is SMNVEV (reference sequence). This CDR3 is 14 amino acids long. The CDR3 protein is CDSRAYARSYEQYF. DNA of the CDR3: TGTGACAGCAGAGCCTACGCCCGCTCCTACGAGCAGTACTTC.

The J gene is TRBJ2-5, the V gene TRBV20-1; 9 nucleotides line up with TRBD1. Trimming cost V 3 bases and J 2 bases; bases outside gene matches: 4. Germline assignment: CDR1 DFQATT and CDR2 SNEGSKA (reference sequence). This CDR3 is built from 14 residues. CDR3 sequence: CSASKGQGQETQYF. DNA of the CDR3: TGCAGTGCTAGTAAGGGACAGGGACAAGAGACCCAGTACTTC.

In regard to this clonotype: Because it lacks the conserved phenylalanine or tryptophan at the end, this CDR3 is likely a read error. This chain connects TRBV7-4 to TRBJ2-3; the D is unclear. The length of the CDR3 is 14 residues. From germline, CDR1 is SGHVT and CDR2 SQSDAQ. The V end lost 0 bases, the J end lost 2 bases, and 6 bases lay between the germline ends. In DNA form, the CDR3 reads TGTGCCAGCAGCTTAGCCCAGAACACAGATACGCAGTATTTA. It is translated as CASSLAQNTDTQYL.

The chain carries TRBV10-3 and TRBJ2-3; the D gene could be TRBD1 or TRBD2 (6 bases each). The J call could be wrong; TRBJ2-1 is a better fit for the DNA end. The CDR3 is 12 amino acids. CDR1 is ENHRY, CDR2 SYGVKD, per germline. The CDR3 sequence: CATGYGGGEQFF. Written as DNA, the CDR3 is TGTGCCACCGGGTACGGGGGCGGCGAGCAGTTCTTC.

This clonotype came up once. This chain connects TRBV7-8 to TRBJ2-4; 9 nucleotides match TRBD1. The end of the DNA aligns better with TRBJ2-5, so the J call may be wrong. The CDR3 extends over 16 amino acids. Germline CDR1 and CDR2: SGHVS and FQNEAQ. The CDR3, as DNA: TGTGCCAGCAGGTTGGGGGGACAGGGCTACCAAGAGACCCAGTACTTC. Protein sequence: CASRLGGQGYQETQYF.

This chain links TRBV11-2 with TRBJ2-3; 7 bases line up with TRBD2. CDR3 length: 17 amino acids. Germline loops: CDR1 SGHAT, CDR2 FQNNGV. Trimming removed 5 bases from V and 2 bases from J; junction bases left unmatched: 13. This CDR3 is CASSPTRKRDTTDTQYF. CDR3 DNA: TGTGCCAGCAGCCCGACCCGGAAGCGGGATACCACAGATACGCAGTATTTT.

This clonotype was recorded at least ten times. The chain uses TRBV5-4 and TRBJ2-1, with D unresolved. Germline CDR1 and CDR2: SGHNT and YYREEE (reference sequence). Trimming removed 0 bases at V and 0 bases at J, with 10 bases between. The CDR3 length is 16 residues. CDR3: CASSLEVVYSYNEQFF. CDR3 nucleotide sequence: TGTGCCAGCAGCTTGGAAGTTGTATACTCCTACAATGAGCAGTTCTTC.

This clonotype was found a few times. Being one base from a much bigger clone, this may be a read error. V gene TRBV6-1 combines with J gene TRBJ2-1, with TRBD2 identical over 9 bases. The CDR3 has 15 residues. Unmatched junction bases numbered 13, after V lost 6 bases and J lost 10 bases. Germline CDR1 is MNHNS and CDR2 is SASEGT. This CDR3 is CASSPRGSGSGEQFF. For the CDR3, the DNA is TGTGCCAGCAGCCCCCGGGGTAGCGGGAGCGGAGAGCAGTTCTTC.

As concerns this clonotype: A read error is likely, as this CDR3 ends without the conserved phenylalanine or tryptophan. It is unclear where the CDR3 begins or ends on the DNA, so no DNA is shown, and the CDR3 is as TCRdb lists it. This chain joins TRBV7-2 and TRBJ1-1; the table's TRBD1 call for D was not verified on the DNA. The CDR3 extends over 14 residues, inclusive of both ends. Germline V gene lookup returns CDR1 SGHTA and CDR2 FQGNSA. CDR3 residues: CASSLRVVSSSSAP.

The V and J genes are TRBV11-3 and TRBJ2-5; TRBD2 agrees at 9 bases. The J call may be incorrect, as the DNA end agrees better with TRBJ2-1. CDR1 is SGHNT and CDR2 is YENEEA in the germline V gene. CDR3 length equals 14 residues. CDR3 sequence reads: CASSWASGMNEQFF. The CDR3 coding sequence is TGTGCCAGCAGCTGGGCTAGCGGGATGAATGAGCAGTTCTTC.

This clonotype is classed as medium-sized (0.01 to 0.1%). At one end, the junction sequence differs from germline, possibly due to a read error. The chain employs TRBV7-7 and TRBJ2-2; the match to TRBD1 covers 7 bases. Germline V lookup: CDR1 SSHAT, CDR2 FNYEAQ (reference sequence). The CDR3 sequence is 16 residues long. The DNA of the CDR3 is TGTGCTAGCAGCCCTAGCAGGAGAGGGGGCTCCGGGGAGCTGTTTTTT. Protein: CASSPSRRGGSGELFF. Full variable domain (rest looked up from reference TRBV7-7 and TRBJ2-2): GAGVSQSPRYKVTKRGQDVTLRCDPISSHATLYWYQQALGQGPEFLTYFNYEAQPDKSGLPSDRFSAERPEGSISTLTIQRTEQRDSAMYRCASSPSRRGGSGELFFGEGSRLTVL.

This clonotype is labeled as medium-sized. The V and J genes are TRBV12-3 or TRBV12-4 and TRBJ2-3; 11 bases line up with TRBD2. The CDR3 sequence is 15 residues long. Trimming cost V 6 bases and J 6 bases; bases outside gene matches: 8. As DNA, the CDR3 is TGTGCCAGCAGCCCTAGCGGGGGGAGAGGTGATACGCAGTATTTT. It encodes CASSPSGGRGDTQYF.

V gene TRBV7-4 combines with J gene TRBJ2-3; a weak D match, TRBD2 (5 bases). The end of the DNA aligns better with TRBJ2-1, so the J call may be wrong. The germline gives CDR1 SGHVT, CDR2 SQSDAQ. The CDR3 covers 12 residues. The CDR3: CASSLEVTRQFF. The DNA of the CDR3 is TGTGCCAGCAGCTTGGAGGTAACGAGGCAGTTCTTC.